The present entry profiles one TCR beta chain with its context. The entry originates in a study of T cell responses to AZD1222 COVID-19 vaccine. Profiled with immunoSEQ multiplex PCR; TCRdb holds only in-frame clones, not every one. This table has 140,000 to 150,000 clones, 92% appearing once. The germline CDR1 and CDR2 sequences are SNHLY and FYNNEI. This CDR3 has 16 amino acids. Deletions cut 2 bases from V and 4 bases from J, with 16 bases between. The TCR originated in an adult in good health. The chain employs TRBV2 and TRBJ2-3; TRBD1 might be the D (5 bases). Here the sequenced sample was peripheral blood, taken on day 0 of AZD1222 vaccination. Here the CDR3 DNA reads TGTGCCAGCAGTGAACCGGACAAGCTGGGCGCAGATACGCAGTATTTT. This gives the protein CASSEPDKLGADTQYF.